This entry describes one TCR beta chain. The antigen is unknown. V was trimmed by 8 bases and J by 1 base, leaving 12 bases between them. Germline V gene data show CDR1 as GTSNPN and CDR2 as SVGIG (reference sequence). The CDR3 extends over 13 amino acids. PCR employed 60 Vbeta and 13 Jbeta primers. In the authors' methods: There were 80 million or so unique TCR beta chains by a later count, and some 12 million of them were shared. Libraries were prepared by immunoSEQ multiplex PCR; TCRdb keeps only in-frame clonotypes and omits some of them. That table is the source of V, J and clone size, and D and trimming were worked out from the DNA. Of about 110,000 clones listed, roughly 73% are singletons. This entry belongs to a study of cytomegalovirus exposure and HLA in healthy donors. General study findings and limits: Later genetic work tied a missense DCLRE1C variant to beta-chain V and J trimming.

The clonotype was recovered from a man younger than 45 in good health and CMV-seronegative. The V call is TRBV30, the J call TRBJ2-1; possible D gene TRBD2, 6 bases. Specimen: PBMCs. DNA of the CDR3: TGTGCCCTAGGGGCGGGATCCTACAATGAGCAGTTCTTC. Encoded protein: CALGAGSYNEQFF. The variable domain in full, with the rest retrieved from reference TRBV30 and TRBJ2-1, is SQTIHQWPATLVQPVGSPLSLECTVEGTSNPNLYWYRQAAGRGLQLLFYSVGIGQISSEVPQNLSASRPQDRQFILSSKKLLLSDSGFYLCALGAGSYNEQFFGPGTRLTVL.